The present TCR beta chain was sequenced within a study of Graves' ophthalmopathy and Graves' hyperthyroidism. RNA transcripts were the source from which TCR beta CDR3 regions were amplified. Amplification began with first-round RT-PCR using HTBI primers, then second-round multiplex PCR was performed. One entry per CDR3 protein results from TCRdb running MiXCR on the multiplex PCR reads. The sample carries about 1.2 million distinct CDR3 sequences, about two fifths recorded once. The sample holds many counts of this clonotype. Antigen: not known. There are 15 residues in the CDR3. Germline loops: CDR1 SGHTA, CDR2 FQGNSA. V was shortened by 1 base and J by 5 bases, with 14 bases between the two germline ends. General study findings and limits: Between ophthalmopathy and stable hyperthyroidism, a 13-signature model drew a separation with around 90% sensitivity and approximately 77% specificity.

The V gene is TRBV7-2, the J gene TRBJ2-5; tentative D call: TRBD2 (6 bases). Sequenced material: peripheral blood or thyroid tissue (not recorded which). This receptor was identified in an adult man with Graves' hyperthyroidism. The CDR3 region has the DNA TGTGCCAGCAGCTTAGGTCTAGGAGGGATGGAGACCCAGTACTTC. Amino acid sequence: CASSLGLGGMETQYF.